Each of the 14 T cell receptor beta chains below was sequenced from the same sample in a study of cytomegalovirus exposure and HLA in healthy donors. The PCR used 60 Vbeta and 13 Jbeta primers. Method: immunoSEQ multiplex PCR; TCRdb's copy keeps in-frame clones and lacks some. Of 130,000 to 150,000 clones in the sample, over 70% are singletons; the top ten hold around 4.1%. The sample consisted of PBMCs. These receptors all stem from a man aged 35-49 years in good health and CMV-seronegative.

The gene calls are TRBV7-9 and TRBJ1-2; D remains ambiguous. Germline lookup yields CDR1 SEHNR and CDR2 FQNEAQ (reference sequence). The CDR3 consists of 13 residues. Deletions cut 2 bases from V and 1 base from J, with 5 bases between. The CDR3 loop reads CASSLWSNYGYTF. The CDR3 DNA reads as TGTGCCAGCAGCTTATGGAGTAACTATGGCTACACCTTC.

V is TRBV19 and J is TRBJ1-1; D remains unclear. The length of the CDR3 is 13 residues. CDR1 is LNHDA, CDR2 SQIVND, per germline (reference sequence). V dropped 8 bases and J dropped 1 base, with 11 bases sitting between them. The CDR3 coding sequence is TGTGCCAGTCTGAGAAAATGGAACACTGAAGCTTTCTTT. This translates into CASLRKWNTEAFF.

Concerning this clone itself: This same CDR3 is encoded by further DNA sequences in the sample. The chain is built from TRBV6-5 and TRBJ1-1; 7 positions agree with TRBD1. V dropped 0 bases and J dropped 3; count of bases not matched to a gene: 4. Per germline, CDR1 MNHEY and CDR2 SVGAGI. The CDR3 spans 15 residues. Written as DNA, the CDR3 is TGTGCCAGCAGTTACTCGGGCAGGGGGGACACTGAAGCTTTCTTT. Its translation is CASSYSGRGDTEAFF.

The CDR3 DNA sequence: TGCGCCAGCAGCTCATCCGGCGGGGGGGCTTTTAATGAGCAGTTCTTC. Residues: CASSSSGGGAFNEQFF. The chain employs TRBV5-1 and TRBJ2-1; 9 bases fit TRBD2. The CDR3 contains 16 residues. V lost 3 bases to trimming and J lost 7 bases; unmatched junction nucleotides: 11. In germline, CDR1 is SGHRS, CDR2 YFSETQ.

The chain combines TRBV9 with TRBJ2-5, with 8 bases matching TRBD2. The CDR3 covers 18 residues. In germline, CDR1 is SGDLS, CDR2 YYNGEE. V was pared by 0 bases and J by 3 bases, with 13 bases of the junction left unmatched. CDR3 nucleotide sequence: TGTGCCAGCAGCGTAGAGGGGGGGCTAGCGGGTTTCGAAGAGACCCAGTACTTC. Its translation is CASSVEGGLAGFEETQYF.

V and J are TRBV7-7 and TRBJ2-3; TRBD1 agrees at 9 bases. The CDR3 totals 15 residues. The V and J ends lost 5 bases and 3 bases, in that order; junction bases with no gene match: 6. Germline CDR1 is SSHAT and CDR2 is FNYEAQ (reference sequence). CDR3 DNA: TGTGCCAGCAGCCAGGACAGGGGAGGAACAGATACGCAGTATTTT. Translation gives CASSQDRGGTDTQYF.

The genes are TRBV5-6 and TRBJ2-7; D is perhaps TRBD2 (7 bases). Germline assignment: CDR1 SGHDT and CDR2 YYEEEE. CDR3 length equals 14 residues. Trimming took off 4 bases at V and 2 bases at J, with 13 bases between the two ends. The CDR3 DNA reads TGTGCCAGCAGCGCTTCGGGGGGCCCCTACGAGCAGTACTTC. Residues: CASSASGGPYEQYF.

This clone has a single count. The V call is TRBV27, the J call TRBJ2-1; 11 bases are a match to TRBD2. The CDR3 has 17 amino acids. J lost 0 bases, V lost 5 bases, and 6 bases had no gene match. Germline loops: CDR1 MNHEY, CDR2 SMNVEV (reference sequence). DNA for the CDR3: TGTGCCAGCAGTCCTGTAGCGGGGGGGGGCTCCTACAATGAGCAGTTCTTC. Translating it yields CASSPVAGGGSYNEQFF.

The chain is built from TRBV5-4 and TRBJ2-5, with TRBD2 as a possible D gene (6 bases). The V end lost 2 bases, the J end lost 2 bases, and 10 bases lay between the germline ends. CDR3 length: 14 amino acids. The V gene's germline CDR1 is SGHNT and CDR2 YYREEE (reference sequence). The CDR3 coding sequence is TGTGCCAGCAGCTTAGCAGGGACTCAAGAGACCCAGTACTTC. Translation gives CASSLAGTQETQYF.

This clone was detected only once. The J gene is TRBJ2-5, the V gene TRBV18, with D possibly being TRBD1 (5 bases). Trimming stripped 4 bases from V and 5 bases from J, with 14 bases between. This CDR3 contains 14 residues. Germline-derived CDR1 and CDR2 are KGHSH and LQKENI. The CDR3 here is CASSLTREGETQYF. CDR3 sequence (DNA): TGTGCCAGCTCACTTACCAGGGAAGGTGAGACCCAGTACTTC.

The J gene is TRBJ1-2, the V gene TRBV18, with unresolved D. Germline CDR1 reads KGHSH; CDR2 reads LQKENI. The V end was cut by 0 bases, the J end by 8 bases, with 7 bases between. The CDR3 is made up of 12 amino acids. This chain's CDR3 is CASSPPSGGYTF. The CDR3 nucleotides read TGTGCCAGCTCACCACCGTCAGGAGGCTACACCTTC.

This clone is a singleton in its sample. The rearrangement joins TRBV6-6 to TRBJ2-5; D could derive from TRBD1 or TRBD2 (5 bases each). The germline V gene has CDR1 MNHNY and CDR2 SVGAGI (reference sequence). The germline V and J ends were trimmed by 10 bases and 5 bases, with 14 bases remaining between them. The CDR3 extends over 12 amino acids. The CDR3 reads CATRVASETQYF. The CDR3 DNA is TGTGCCACCAGGGTAGCGTCGGAGACCCAGTACTTC.

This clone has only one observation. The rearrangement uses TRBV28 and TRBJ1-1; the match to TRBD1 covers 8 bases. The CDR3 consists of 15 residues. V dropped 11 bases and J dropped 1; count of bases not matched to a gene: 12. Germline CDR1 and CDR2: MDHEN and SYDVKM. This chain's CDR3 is CAGKGFGTGNTEAFF. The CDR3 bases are TGTGCCGGGAAGGGATTCGGGACAGGGAACACTGAAGCTTTCTTT.

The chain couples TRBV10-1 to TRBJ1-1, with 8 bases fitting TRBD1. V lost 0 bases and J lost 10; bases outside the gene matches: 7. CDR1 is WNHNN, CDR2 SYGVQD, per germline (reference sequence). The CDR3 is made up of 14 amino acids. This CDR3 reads CASSESSRGQGAFF. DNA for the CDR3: TGCGCCAGCAGTGAGTCGTCCAGGGGGCAAGGAGCTTTCTTT.